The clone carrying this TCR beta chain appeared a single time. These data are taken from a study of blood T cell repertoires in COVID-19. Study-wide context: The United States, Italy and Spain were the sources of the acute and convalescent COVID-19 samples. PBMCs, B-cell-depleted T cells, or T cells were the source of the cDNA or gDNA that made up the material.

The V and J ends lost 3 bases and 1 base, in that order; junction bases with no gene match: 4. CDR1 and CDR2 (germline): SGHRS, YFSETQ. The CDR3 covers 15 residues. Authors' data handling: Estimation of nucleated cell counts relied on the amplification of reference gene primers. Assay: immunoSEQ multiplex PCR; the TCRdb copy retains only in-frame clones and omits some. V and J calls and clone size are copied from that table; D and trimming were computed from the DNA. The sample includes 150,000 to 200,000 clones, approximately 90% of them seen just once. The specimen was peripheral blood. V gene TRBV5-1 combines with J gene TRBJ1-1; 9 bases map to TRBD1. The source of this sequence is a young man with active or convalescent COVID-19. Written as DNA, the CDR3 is TGCGCCAGCAGCTCTAGGGACAGGGCGAACACTGAAGCTTTCTTT. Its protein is CASSSRDRANTEAFF.